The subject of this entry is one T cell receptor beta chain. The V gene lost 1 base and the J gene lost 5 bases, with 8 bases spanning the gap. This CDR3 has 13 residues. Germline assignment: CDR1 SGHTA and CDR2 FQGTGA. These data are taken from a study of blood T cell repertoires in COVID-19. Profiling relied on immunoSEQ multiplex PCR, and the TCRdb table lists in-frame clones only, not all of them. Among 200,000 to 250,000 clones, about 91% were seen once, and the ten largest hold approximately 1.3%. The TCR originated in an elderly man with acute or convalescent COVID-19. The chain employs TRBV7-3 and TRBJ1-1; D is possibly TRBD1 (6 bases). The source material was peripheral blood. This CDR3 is CASSLSQGTEAFF. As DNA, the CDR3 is TGTGCCAGCAGCTTAAGTCAGGGGACTGAAGCTTTCTTT.